The T cell receptor (beta chain) under discussion was sequenced for a study of blood T cells in healthy people across ages (dated by TCRdb to 2013 to 2016). Background on the whole study: Template switching captured roughly one uniquely barcoded TCR beta cDNA molecule per two T cells in model experiments. The study measured age-related changes in TCR beta repertoire diversity using deep sequencing normalized with unique cDNA molecular identifiers. Four age groups were formed from the donors: young (average around 15 years), middle-aged (more than 35), aged (around 68) and long-lived (around 80). Donors of different ages were randomly distributed across sequencing lanes to avoid experimental bias. Two additional independent replicas of 1 million unique cDNA reads from the same blood draw were analyzed for two donors (one aged 18 to 30 and one aged 80 or older). Beyond this particular receptor, the publication reports: Because donor CMV infection status was unknown, age-related changes in expanded clonotypes were potentially confounded. The percentage of naive T cells measured by flow cytometry correlated strongly with observed TCR beta diversity. Estimates of total diversity based on one million sequenced T cells were regarded as lower bounds and as underestimates. As age increased, observed TCR beta diversity per million T cells dropped in a roughly linear way, and a significant reduction was already evident by age 40. Since profiling was done on bulk unsorted PBMCs, naive and antigen-experienced compartments could not be conclusively compared. Compared with the aged group, more naive CD4+ T cells, fewer expanded clones and increased TCR diversity were shown by the long-lived group, suggesting age selection.

Systemically healthy Caucasian individuals from Russia, over 30 in total and aged roughly 6 to 100 years, were included as donors. Each donor gave approximately 10 milliliters of peripheral blood, collected into EDTA-treated Vacutainer tubes. Ficoll-Paque density-gradient centrifugation was used to isolate PBMCs, with at least 7 million per sample. Trizol reagent was used to extract total RNA from the PBMCs, yielding at least 5 micrograms per sample. For every donor, flow cytometry on a PBMC aliquot measured the percentage of naive CD45RAhigh/CD27high T cells. The protocol used for the library was 5' RACE. The instrument was an Illumina HiSeq 2500. A second PCR of 7 to 11 cycles was performed with a sample-barcoded 5' primer and a J-beta primer mix. A template-switch 5' adaptor carrying 12 random nucleotides introduced a unique molecular identifier onto each TCR beta cDNA molecule. At least 2.5 million CDR3-containing paired-end reads were obtained from each sample. The Mint cDNA synthesis kit, primed by a TRBC-specific oligonucleotide, was used to synthesize first-strand cDNA from all RNA. All cDNA was treated with uracil-DNA glycosylase and then went through a first 18-cycle PCR with the universal primers M1SS and BC2_uni_R. Under the source paper's analysis protocol: Each sample was normalized by randomly selecting 1 million high-quality reads, each carrying a distinct molecular identifier. Instead of being binned into consensus sequences, reads with shared molecular identifiers were discarded. CDR3 identification, clonotype clustering and error correction used MiTCR with a Q25 quality threshold and the strictest error-elimination algorithm. A nonparametric unseen species model with Euler transformation was used to estimate lower-bound total TCR beta diversity. Starting from the raw public reads, TCRdb applied fastp trimming at Q25, assembled clones with MiXCR and retained in-frame beta chains. When rows share a CDR3 protein, they turn into one entry using the most common DNA and genes. None of the V and J calls come from the authors' own analysis; TCRdb made them. The sample contains 890,000 or so distinct CDR3 sequences, 55% to 65% of them found a single time. 25% to 35% of the sample is taken by the ten largest.

About this clonotype itself: The specificity of this receptor is unknown. Per-base qualities were not stored, and no clone one base away is much larger.

The germline V gene gives CDR1 as MGHDK and CDR2 as SYGVNS. The CDR3 runs 14 amino acids, cysteine and phenylalanine included. Only the CDR3 DNA is retained, 42 bases long and in frame from the first base. At the junction V is shortened by 0 bases and J by 12 bases; bases outside the gene matches: 11. The V and J segments used are TRBV25-1 and TRBJ2-7; 7 middle bases align to TRBD2. The sample was blood. This TCR derives from a young man in good health. The DNA is TGTGCCAGCAGTGAATACGGGGGGAAAGAGACCCGGTACTTC. The encoded protein is CASSEYGGKETRYF.